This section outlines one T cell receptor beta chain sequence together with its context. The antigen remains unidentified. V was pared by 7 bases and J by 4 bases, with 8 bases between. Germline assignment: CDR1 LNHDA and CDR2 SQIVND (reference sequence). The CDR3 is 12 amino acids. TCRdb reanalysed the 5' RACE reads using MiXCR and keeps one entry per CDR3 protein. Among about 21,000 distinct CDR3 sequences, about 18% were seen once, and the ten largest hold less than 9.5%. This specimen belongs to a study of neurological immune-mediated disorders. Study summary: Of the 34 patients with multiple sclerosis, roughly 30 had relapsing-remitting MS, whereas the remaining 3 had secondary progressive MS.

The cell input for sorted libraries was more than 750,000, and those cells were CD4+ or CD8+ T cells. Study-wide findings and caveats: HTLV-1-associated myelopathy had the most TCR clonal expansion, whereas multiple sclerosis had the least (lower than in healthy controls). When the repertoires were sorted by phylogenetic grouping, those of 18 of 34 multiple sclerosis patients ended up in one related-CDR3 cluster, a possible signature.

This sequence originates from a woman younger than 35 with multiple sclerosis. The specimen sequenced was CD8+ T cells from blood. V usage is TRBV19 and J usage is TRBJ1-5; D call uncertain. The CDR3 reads CASNESNQPQHF. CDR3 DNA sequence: TGTGCCAGTAACGAGTCTAATCAGCCCCAGCATTTT.